This T cell receptor beta chain was recovered during a study of beta chain features in type 1 diabetes (dated by TCRdb to the late 2010s). Notes on the research overall: Mean age, gender distribution, total cell number and subset yield were not different between patients and healthy donors. A total of 100 million to 110 million sorted cells were examined across all samples, and a strong correlation was observed between cell number per subset and RNA yield. The study compared the TCRB repertoires of sorted circulating CD4+ T cell subsets in recently diagnosed type 1 diabetes patients with those in matched healthy donors. Regulatory and stem cell-like memory subsets were obtained from only 8 patients and roughly 8 healthy donors, while naive and central memory subsets were obtained from all 30 or so donors.

There are 14 amino acids in the CDR3, from cysteine to phenylalanine inclusive. Solely the CDR3 DNA is kept, with 42 bases framed from the first base. The germline V gene encodes CDR1 MDHEN and CDR2 SYDVKM. The germline V and J ends show losses of 2 bases and 7 bases respectively, and no gene match explains 4 bases of the junction. The entire amount of isolated RNA was reverse transcribed using the High Capacity cDNA Reverse Transcription Kit, so the sequenced TCRB transcripts were expressed ones. Deep immunoSEQ sequencing was performed on naive, central memory and regulatory T cell samples, with an average of about 3.57 million total reads per sample. Sorted cells were lysed in RLT buffer and RNA was extracted with DNase-treated RNeasy Micro or Mini kits, depending on cell number. To prevent cross-contamination, every cell subset was processed on its own, while patient and healthy donor samples were processed together. The immunoSEQ multiplex PCR was used to amplify TCRB sequences from cDNA, generating 87-bp fragments that spanned the CDR3 region. Sequencing of the amplicons was performed on the Illumina HiSeq platform. The paper's processing steps were these. PCR bias was corrected computationally using synthetic template baselines, and reads within Hamming distance 2 were collapsed, with unmergeable singletons discarded. Reads were aligned against IMGT so that V, D and J genes, CDR3 length and insertions or deletions at six rearrangement sites could be assigned. Within each subset, clonotype counts were normalized to sorted cell number, and only after that were true diversity and Gini coefficients computed with the tcR R package. Repertoire sharing was quantified using the overlap coefficient calculated on TCRB nucleotide sequences. As a proxy for the pre-selection repertoire, out-of-frame TCRB sequences from naive cells were analyzed. What TCRdb holds here is the immuneACCESS table cut down to in-frame rearrangements. Part of the clones is not present; checked against another copy, under half of the missing clones reflect an unresolved V gene, and the others are unexplained. V, J and clone size reflect that table, while D and trimming were determined from the DNA. The sample table holds over 650,000 clones, of which over 12% were seen once. The ten largest clones take up roughly 0.04% of the sample.

A single peripheral blood draw of about 116 mL on average was collected from each donor into heparinised tubes. Using a panel that included CD45RO, CCR7, CD25, CD127, CD95 and CD27, naive, central memory, regulatory and stem cell-like memory CD4+ T cells were sorted on a BD FACSAria II. All sorted populations exceeded 95% purity. PBMCs were separated immediately by Lymphoprep density gradient centrifugation and were stained directly, without being cultured. So that batch effects would be minimized, each experiment stained and sorted samples in pairs, pairing one healthy donor with one patient. Worth noting for this clone: Its antigen is unknown. No much larger clone exists at a distance of one base, and base qualities are not known.

The paper's findings and limits, for the study overall: Because cDNA was sequenced instead of genomic DNA, highly expressing activated cells could be over-represented, though the groups showed no difference in activation or CD3 levels. Fewer insertions and more nucleotide deletions at VDJ recombination sites were observed in patients with type 1 diabetes, implying thymic rearrangement abnormalities. PCR may preferentially amplify shorter templates, but because patient and control samples were amplified and corrected together, any resulting skew would affect both groups equally. Because small numbers of individuals were included in the HLA sub-analyses, any influence of HLA type on TCRB rearrangement was left unresolved. The naive, central memory and regulatory TCRB repertoires appeared to resemble one another more closely among patients than among healthy donors. In all four CD4+ subsets, TCRB CDR3 length was moderately but significantly shorter in type 1 diabetes patients.

Sample: naive CD4+ T cells from blood. What the cell subset or site label conveys for this sample: true naive CD4+ T cells. The receptor comes from a young man with type 1 diabetes. The V gene is TRBV28 and the J gene is TRBJ2-1; a stretch of 8 junction bases matches TRBD2. The DNA sequence is TGTGCCAGCAGTTTAGCGGGGGGCTCTAATGAGCAGTTCTTC. The encoded protein is CASSLAGGSNEQFF. Beyond the CDR3, the reference TRBV28 and TRBJ2-1 genes provide the residues; the full variable domain reads: DVKVTQSSRYLVKRTGEKVFLECVQDMDHENMFWYRQDPGLGLRLIYFSYDVKMKEKGDIPEGYSVSREKKERFSLILESASTNQTSMYLCASSLAGGSNEQFFGPGTRLTVL.